The 30 T cell receptor beta chains reported below all come from one sample, sequenced in a study of cytomegalovirus exposure and HLA in healthy donors. The PCR used 60 Vbeta and 13 Jbeta primers. Repertoires were generated with immunoSEQ multiplex PCR, while TCRdb's copy carries only in-frame clones and drops some. The sample contains over 150,000 clones, 60% to 80% of which appear only once. The sample was PBMCs. These receptors were obtained from a woman aged 25 to 45 in good health and CMV-seronegative.

This CDR3 reads CASSPMVGILLNEQFF. The CDR3 coding sequence is TGTGCCAGCAGCCCCATGGTTGGAATACTACTCAATGAGCAGTTCTTC. J is TRBJ2-1 and V is TRBV28, with D hard to call. This CDR3 has 16 residues. V was trimmed by 6 bases and J by 6 bases, leaving 21 bases between them. Germline V lookup: CDR1 MDHEN, CDR2 SYDVKM.

The rearrangement joins TRBV5-1 to TRBJ2-1; possible D gene TRBD1, 5 bases. The germline gives CDR1 SGHRS, CDR2 YFSETQ. The CDR3 contains 13 residues. V lost 4 bases and J lost 9, with 14 bases in between. Here the CDR3 DNA reads TGCGCCAGCAGCGTAATAACAGGAGTTGAGCAGTTCTTC. This sequence encodes CASSVITGVEQFF.

The genes are TRBV15 and TRBJ1-3; D unresolved. This CDR3 has 13 amino acids. Deletions cut 6 bases from V and 3 bases from J, with 9 bases between. The germline CDR1 and CDR2 sequences are LNHNV and YYDKDF (reference sequence). The CDR3 region is CATSLLSGNTIYF. CDR3 bases: TGTGCCACCAGTCTGCTGAGTGGAAACACCATATATTTT.

The chain joins TRBV30 to TRBJ2-7; 8 nucleotides agree with TRBD2. CDR1 and CDR2 (germline): GTSNPN, SVGIG (reference sequence). The CDR3 runs 18 residues. J was trimmed by 5 bases and V by 0 bases; bases with no gene match: 18. CDR3 bases: TGTGCCTGGAGTGTACGCGGGAGGCTAGTGGGAGGACTTGACGAGCAGTACTTC. Translated: CAWSVRGRLVGGLDEQYF. Drawing the rest from reference TRBV30 and TRBJ2-7, the complete variable domain is SQTIHQWPATLVQPVGSPLSLECTVEGTSNPNLYWYRQAAGRGLQLLFYSVGIGQISSEVPQNLSASRPQDRQFILSSKKLLLSDSGFYLCAWSVRGRLVGGLDEQYFGPGTRLTVT.

The rearrangement links TRBV7-8 to TRBJ2-7; tentative D call: TRBD1 (5 bases). This CDR3 region has 13 residues. Germline CDR1 and CDR2: SGHVS and FQNEAQ. Trimming pared 5 bases from V and 5 bases from J, leaving 13 bases between. This chain's CDR3 is CASSQGVGNEQYF. The CDR3 DNA sequence: TGTGCCAGCAGCCAGGGTGTGGGGAACGAGCAGTACTTC.

The V call is TRBV6-5, the J call TRBJ1-5; TRBD1 aligns across 12 bases. CDR1 is MNHEY, CDR2 SVGAGI, per germline. The CDR3 covers 16 residues. The V gene end was trimmed by 4 bases and the J gene end by 8 bases; junction bases not matched to a gene: 9. The chain's CDR3 is CASSSTGTGGGKPQHF. The CDR3 coding sequence is TGTGCCAGCAGTTCAACGGGGACAGGGGGCGGAAAGCCCCAGCATTTT.

The chain uses TRBV7-9 and TRBJ2-5; tentatively, D is TRBD2 (7 bases). The CDR3 runs to 16 residues. V shed 1 base and J shed 3 bases, with 15 bases lying between them. Per the germline V gene, CDR1 is SEHNR and CDR2 is FQNEAQ (reference sequence). The CDR3 coding sequence is TGTGCCAGCAGCTTAGGTCGGGGGGCCGGGGAAGAGACCCAGTACTTC. This gives the protein CASSLGRGAGEETQYF.

The chain carries TRBV7-3 and TRBJ2-3; 11 nucleotides line up with TRBD1. The V gene's germline CDR1 is SGHTA and CDR2 FQGTGA. The CDR3 has 17 amino acids. With 3 bases clipped from V and 1 base from J, the junction kept 6 bases outside the gene matches. The CDR3 region is CASSLRTGGLGTDTQYF. CDR3 DNA: TGTGCCAGCAGCTTGAGGACAGGGGGCTTGGGCACAGATACGCAGTATTTT.

This chain's CDR3 is CASSLSLEADTQYF. In DNA form, the CDR3 reads TGTGCCAGCAGTTTAAGCCTTGAGGCAGATACGCAGTATTTT. The gene calls are TRBV28 and TRBJ2-3, with unresolved D. The CDR3 is 14 residues long. CDR1 and CDR2 (germline): MDHEN, SYDVKM. V was trimmed by 2 bases and J by 4 bases, leaving 10 bases between them.

The chain joins TRBV4-2 to TRBJ2-3, with D possibly being TRBD2 (6 bases). Germline values: CDR1 LGHNA, CDR2 YNFKEQ. Trimming pared 0 bases from V and 0 bases from J, leaving 13 bases between. This CDR3 is 17 amino acids long. CDR3 residues: CASSQDGAGTSTDTQYF. The CDR3 DNA is TGTGCCAGCAGCCAAGATGGGGCAGGGACTAGCACAGATACGCAGTATTTT.

The gene calls are TRBV6-5 and TRBJ1-5, with D possibly matching TRBD1 (6 bases). Trimming pared 6 bases from V and 6 bases from J, leaving 15 bases between. Germline V gene sequence: CDR1 MNHEY, CDR2 SVGAGI. The CDR3 loop spans 14 amino acids. This chain's CDR3 is CASRGTLGGQPQHF. The CDR3 nucleotides read TGTGCCAGCAGAGGGACACTTGGAGGTCAGCCCCAGCATTTT.

Turning to this clone: In the same sample, other DNA sequences code for this CDR3. This chain uses TRBV5-5 with TRBJ2-7; 10 bases match TRBD1. CDR3 length equals 14 residues. Germline CDR1 reads SGHKS; CDR2 reads YYEKEE (reference sequence). V gave up 2 bases and J gave up 2 bases; unmatched junction bases: 1. CDR3 amino acids: CASSFGTGAYEQYF. CDR3 coding DNA: TGTGCCAGCAGCTTCGGGACAGGGGCCTACGAGCAGTACTTC.

The rearrangement uses TRBV4-1 and TRBJ1-2; tentatively, D is TRBD1 (6 bases). Germline assignment: CDR1 MGHRA and CDR2 YSYEKL. V was trimmed by 2 bases and J by 8 bases, leaving 18 bases between them. There are 15 residues in the CDR3. The CDR3 spells CASSQYPGDNEGYTF. DNA of the CDR3: TGCGCCAGCAGCCAATATCCAGGGGATAATGAAGGCTACACCTTC.

The chain couples TRBV5-1 to TRBJ1-1, with D perhaps TRBD1 (6 bases). The CDR3 has 14 residues. Germline CDR1 reads SGHRS; CDR2 reads YFSETQ. Between the trimmed V and J ends, which lost 2 bases and 4 bases, there was a span of 12 bases. The CDR3 is CASSFGTLGTEAFF. CDR3 nucleotide sequence: TGCGCCAGCAGCTTTGGGACACTCGGCACTGAAGCTTTCTTT.

The chain couples TRBV6-1 to TRBJ1-2, with D possibly TRBD1 on 5 matching bases. The CDR3 is 13 residues long. CDR1 and CDR2 (germline): MNHNS, SASEGT. CDR3 region: CALRPPGRGGYTF. CDR3 nucleotide sequence: TGTGCTTTACGCCCCCCAGGGAGGGGTGGCTACACCTTC.

This clone has just a few counts. The V gene is TRBV27, the J gene TRBJ2-7; TRBD1 matches 7 bases. Per the germline V gene, CDR1 is MNHEY and CDR2 is SMNVEV (reference sequence). The CDR3 runs 16 residues. With 5 bases clipped from V and 0 bases from J, the junction kept 10 bases outside the gene matches. The CDR3 DNA is TGTGCCAGCAGTCCTTGGGGGACAGACGGCTCCTACGAGCAGTACTTC. As protein: CASSPWGTDGSYEQYF.

V and J are TRBV28 and TRBJ2-1, with TRBD2 matching 8 bases. Germline CDR1 and CDR2: MDHEN and SYDVKM. V was pared by 2 bases and J by 7 bases, with 7 bases of the junction left unmatched. CDR3 length equals 15 residues. The DNA of the CDR3 is TGTGCCAGCAGTTTACCTCTGACTAGCGCTAATGAGCAGTTCTTC. Amino acid sequence: CASSLPLTSANEQFF.

Comment on this clone: Its ends do not fully match the called genes, so a read error is possible. This chain joins TRBV7-9 and TRBJ1-1; 9 nucleotides line up with TRBD1. CDR3 length equals 17 residues. CDR1 and CDR2 from the germline V gene are SEHNR and FQNEAQ (reference sequence). CDR3: CSSSLREQDRGNTEAFF. The CDR3 DNA reads TGTTCCAGCAGCTTAAGGGAGCAGGACAGGGGGAACACTGAAGCTTTCTTT.

The chain uses TRBV5-1 and TRBJ1-5; 8 nucleotides line up with TRBD1. The ends lost 4 bases at V and 0 bases at J; junction bases unmatched: 9. This CDR3 has 17 residues. Germline CDR1 and CDR2: SGHRS and YFSETQ. The chain's CDR3 is CASSPGPGGYSNQPQHF. In nucleotides, the CDR3 is TGCGCCAGCAGCCCGGGGCCAGGGGGCTATAGCAATCAGCCCCAGCATTTT.

The genes are TRBV5-1 and TRBJ1-2; D might be TRBD1 (5 bases). Trimming shortened V by 0 bases and J by 8 bases, and 14 bases separated the two germline ends. The CDR3 has 14 residues. Per the germline V gene, CDR1 is SGHRS and CDR2 is YFSETQ. The CDR3 reads CASSLGGVTSGYTF. The CDR3 region has the DNA TGCGCCAGCAGCTTGGGGGGCGTGACGTCAGGCTACACCTTC.

V usage is TRBV27 and J usage is TRBJ2-7; D might be TRBD1 (6 bases). This CDR3 has 13 amino acids. The ends were cut back, 6 bases at V and 2 bases at J, with 11 bases in the middle. Germline CDR1 MNHEY, CDR2 SMNVEV (reference sequence). In nucleotides, the CDR3 is TGTGCCAGCAGAGGGACACGCGCCTACGAGCAGTACTTC. This codes for CASRGTRAYEQYF.

CDR3 bases: TGCGCCAGCAGCTTCAGTGACCGGGTTGGCTACACCTTC. Protein: CASSFSDRVGYTF. This chain joins TRBV5-1 and TRBJ1-2; D gene uncertain. From germline, CDR1 is SGHRS and CDR2 YFSETQ. The V end was cut by 2 bases, the J end by 7 bases, with 12 bases between. This CDR3 comprises 13 residues.

Only a few counts were recorded for this clone. Compared with germline, one end of the junction differs, possibly owing to a read error. The gene calls are TRBV6-6 and TRBJ1-2, with 8 bases that match TRBD1. The CDR3 loop spans 13 amino acids. Germline V gene data show CDR1 as MNHNY and CDR2 as SVGAGI (reference sequence). The CDR3 nucleotides read TGTGCCAGCAGTTACGGACAGGGTTATGGCTACCCCTTC. Amino acid sequence: CASSYGQGYGYPF.

The chain carries TRBV19 and TRBJ2-1; perhaps TRBD2 as D (5 bases). Germline V lookup: CDR1 LNHDA, CDR2 SQIVND (reference sequence). This CDR3 has 13 residues. With 9 bases removed from V and 10 bases from J, the gap between germline ends came to 19 bases. Written as DNA, the CDR3 is TGTGCCAGCAAATCTAGCAAGTCGGGCGAGCAGTTCTTC. Protein: CASKSSKSGEQFF.

The chain is built from TRBV5-6 and TRBJ1-3; D possibly corresponds to TRBD1 (6 bases). The CDR3 totals 14 residues. Between the trimmed V and J ends, which lost 5 bases and 7 bases, there was a span of 16 bases. Germline V gene sequence: CDR1 SGHDT, CDR2 YYEEEE. The CDR3 coding sequence is TGTGCCAGCAGAAATACAGGGTCGCGGAACACCATATATTTT. Translation gives CASRNTGSRNTIYF. Complete variable domain (other parts from reference TRBV5-6 and TRBJ1-3): DAGVTQSPTHLIKTRGQQVTLRCSPKSGHDTVSWYQQALGQGPQFIFQYYEEEERQRGNFPDRFSGHQFPNYSSELNVNALLLGDSALYLCASRNTGSRNTIYFGEGSWLTVV.

The chain carries TRBV27 and TRBJ2-1; perhaps TRBD1 as D (5 bases). Germline V CDR1 and CDR2: MNHEY, SMNVEV (reference sequence). The CDR3 loop spans 14 amino acids. Trimming left V 3 bases short and J 5 bases short, with 11 bases between. The CDR3 loop reads CASSLTDPNNEQFF. CDR3 DNA sequence: TGTGCCAGCAGTTTGACAGACCCCAACAATGAGCAGTTCTTC.

This chain uses TRBV29-1 with TRBJ2-7; D is unresolved. This CDR3 has 11 amino acids. CDR1 is SQVTM, CDR2 ANQGSEA, per germline. V was pared by 7 bases and J by 5 bases, with 12 bases between. In DNA form, the CDR3 reads TGCAGCGCCTTTGGTGGCCACGAGCAGTACTTC. This encodes CSAFGGHEQYF.

The V gene is TRBV5-5, the J gene TRBJ1-1; weak D call: TRBD1 (5 bases). Germline V lookup: CDR1 SGHKS, CDR2 YYEKEE (reference sequence). The CDR3 covers 16 residues. V lost 3 bases, J lost 4 bases, and 19 bases lay in between. CDR3 nucleotide sequence: TGTGCCAGCAGCTCGAACCCGGGGACTTCGACCACTGAAGCTTTCTTT. This gives the protein CASSSNPGTSTTEAFF.

This chain joins TRBV15 and TRBJ1-5; the D is unclear. Germline CDR1 reads LNHNV; CDR2 reads YYDKDF (reference sequence). V lost 5 bases and J lost 0, with 5 bases in between. There are 13 residues in the CDR3. In DNA form, the CDR3 reads TGTGCCACCAGCCTTCGTAGCAATCAGCCCCAGCATTTT. Protein: CATSLRSNQPQHF.

As for this clone: Mismatch with germline at one junction end may stem from a read error. The genes are TRBV19 and TRBJ1-2, with D tentatively TRBD1 (6 bases). Germline V gene sequence: CDR1 LNHDA, CDR2 SQIVND (reference sequence). The CDR3 spans 18 residues. The CDR3 loop reads CASSIGAGALNYYYGYPF. CDR3 nucleotide sequence: TGTGCCAGTAGTATTGGGGCAGGGGCACTAAACTACTACTATGGCTACCCCTTC.